The 26 T cell receptor beta chains presented below share a single source sample, sequenced in a study of shared clonotypes between healthy human individuals (dated by TCRdb to 2020 to 2021). The library was generated by the immunoSEQ multiplex PCR assay. Entries here come from immuneACCESS through TCRdb and include only in-frame sequences with V and J called. Some clones fail to appear in such tables; in the studies checked, an unresolved V gene covers under half of the shortfall, and the cause of the remainder is unknown. This sample is represented by approximately 530,000 clones; around 96% of them were singletons. The leading ten clones occupy 0.064% of the sample. The source material was naive CD4+ T cells sorted from blood. The cell subset or site label here, explained by the study, means: CD45RA+ positively selected. The receptors come from a woman aged 30 to 39 in good health.

This clone showed up just once. The V gene is TRBV5-4, the J gene TRBJ2-1, with no clear D. The germline V gene has CDR1 SGHNT and CDR2 YYREEE (reference sequence). Trimming took off 0 bases at V and 6 bases at J, with 13 bases between the two ends. The CDR3 has 15 amino acids. CDR3 region: CASSLEVDSGNEQFF. CDR3 coding DNA: TGTGCCAGCAGCTTGGAGGTGGATTCGGGCAATGAGCAGTTCTTC.

The chain is built from TRBV15 and TRBJ1-4; D remains ambiguous. The CDR3 contains 14 residues. Germline values: CDR1 LNHNV, CDR2 YYDKDF (reference sequence). The germline V and J ends were trimmed by 5 bases and 8 bases, with 15 bases remaining between them. CDR3 amino acids: CATSPGILGEKLFF. CDR3 bases: TGTGCCACCAGCCCCGGGATCTTAGGGGAAAAACTGTTTTTT.

The chain employs TRBV6-1 and TRBJ2-7; D is unclear. The CDR3 sequence is 15 residues long. Per the germline V gene, CDR1 is MNHNS and CDR2 is SASEGT. V lost 1 base to trimming and J lost 0 bases, with 10 bases between them. The CDR3 DNA reads as TGTGCCAGCAGTGAAGGGACGGCAAGCTCCTACGAGCAGTACTTC. Protein product: CASSEGTASSYEQYF.

As to this clone: This CDR3 is also generated by other DNA sequences in the sample. The V gene is TRBV7-2, the J gene TRBJ1-4, with 7 bases matching TRBD1. Trimming removed 5 bases from V and 6 bases from J; junction bases left unmatched: 6. There are 14 residues in the CDR3. Germline V gene sequence: CDR1 SGHTA, CDR2 FQGNSA. DNA of the CDR3: TGTGCCAGCAGCCTCGATAGGGGGCATGAAAAACTGTTTTTT. It specifies CASSLDRGHEKLFF.

Only one count was recorded for this clone. The V gene is TRBV28, the J gene TRBJ2-1, with 9 nucleotides matching TRBD1. The V and J ends lost 6 bases and 9 bases, in that order; junction bases with no gene match: 3. The CDR3 spans 12 residues. Looked up from germline, CDR1 is MDHEN and CDR2 is SYDVKM. CDR3 in amino acids: CASRRQGGEQFF. The CDR3 DNA is TGTGCCAGCAGAAGACAGGGGGGTGAGCAGTTCTTC.

The V call is TRBV2, the J call TRBJ2-5, with D perhaps being TRBD1 or TRBD2 (6 bases each). V was pared by 4 bases and J by 5 bases, with 17 bases between. The CDR3 loop spans 15 amino acids. The V gene's germline CDR1 is SNHLY and CDR2 FYNNEI. The CDR3 region has the DNA TGTGCCAGCAGTGGGACTTGGGGGCGGGATGAGACCCAGTACTTC. Its translation: CASSGTWGRDETQYF.

Only one count was recorded for this clone. The genes are TRBV30 and TRBJ2-7; D unresolved. V lost 7 bases and J 5 bases, leaving 12 bases between the germline ends. This CDR3 spans 11 amino acids. CDR1 is GTSNPN, CDR2 SVGIG, per germline (reference sequence). Written as DNA, the CDR3 is TGTGCCTCCAGGTTTTTCGACGAGCAGTACTTC. Amino acid sequence: CASRFFDEQYF.

The rearrangement joins TRBV29-1 to TRBJ2-1; 11 nucleotides agree with TRBD2. Per germline, CDR1 SQVTM and CDR2 ANQGSEA. CDR3 length equals 15 residues. V lost 3 bases to trimming and J lost 7 bases; unmatched junction nucleotides: 8. The CDR3 protein is CSVEGWVAGGNEQFF. CDR3 sequence (DNA): TGCAGCGTTGAGGGGTGGGTAGCGGGAGGGAATGAGCAGTTCTTC.

This chain connects TRBV5-1 to TRBJ2-1; TRBD2 matches at 12 bases. J gave up 6 bases and V 2 bases, and 9 bases lay outside the gene matches. This CDR3 spans 17 amino acids. Germline V gene sequence: CDR1 SGHRS, CDR2 YFSETQ. CDR3 coding DNA: TGCGCCAGCAGCTTTGGGACTAGCGGGTATAAATCCAATGAGCAGTTCTTC. Amino acid sequence: CASSFGTSGYKSNEQFF.

The chain has TRBV18 and TRBJ2-5; 8 nucleotides align to TRBD1. The J call may be mistaken, given a closer DNA end match to TRBJ2-7. CDR1 is KGHSH, CDR2 LQKENI, per germline. The CDR3 length is 15 residues. The CDR3 DNA sequence: TGTGCCAGCTCACCCTCGGCAGGGGGCAAGTACGAGCAGTACTTC. It codes for CASSPSAGGKYEQYF.

This clone occurred once. The genes are TRBV7-9 and TRBJ1-2, with 7 bases that match TRBD1. V was pared by 1 base and J by 9 bases, with 5 bases of the junction left unmatched. The CDR3 is made up of 13 amino acids. CDR1 and CDR2 from the germline V gene are SEHNR and FQNEAQ (reference sequence). The DNA of the CDR3 is TGTGCCAGCAGCTTAGAGGGACAGCCTAGCTACACCTTC. It yields the protein CASSLEGQPSYTF.

The chain joins TRBV28 to TRBJ2-7, with D unclear. The CDR3 spans 15 residues. Trimming stripped 1 base from V and 0 bases from J, with 10 bases between. The germline V gene has CDR1 MDHEN and CDR2 SYDVKM. The CDR3 loop is CASSLLRQASYEQYF. The DNA for the CDR3 is TGTGCCAGCAGTTTATTGCGGCAGGCCTCCTACGAGCAGTACTTC.

The chain has TRBV19 and TRBJ2-1, with D possibly being TRBD1 or TRBD2 (5 bases each). CDR1 is LNHDA, CDR2 SQIVND, per germline (reference sequence). CDR3 size: 15 residues. V was pared by 3 bases and J by 0 bases, with 9 bases between. The CDR3 sequence is CASSISGRSYNEQFF. CDR3 nucleotide sequence: TGTGCCAGTAGTATCTCGGGACGCTCCTACAATGAGCAGTTCTTC.

J is TRBJ2-1 and V is TRBV4-1; D is ambiguous. Germline V gene sequence: CDR1 MGHRA, CDR2 YSYEKL. The CDR3 sequence is 15 residues long. V was clipped by 4 bases and J by 0 bases, with 10 bases between them. This CDR3 is CASSRPLPSYNEQFF. CDR3 bases: TGCGCCAGCAGCCGCCCACTTCCCTCCTACAATGAGCAGTTCTTC.

This chain links TRBV9 with TRBJ1-1; 7 bases fit TRBD1. Trimming took 0 bases from V and 6 from J; bases not matched to a gene: 5. CDR1 and CDR2 from the germline V gene are SGDLS and YYNGEE. This CDR3 has 14 residues. CDR3 DNA sequence: TGTGCCAGCAGCGTAGTGGGACAGAGCCCTGAAGCTTTCTTT. This encodes CASSVVGQSPEAFF.

The chain recombines TRBV10-2 with TRBJ1-2; possible D gene TRBD1, 6 bases. The germline V and J ends were trimmed by 3 bases and 2 bases, with 13 bases remaining between them. This CDR3 spans 15 amino acids. Germline V gene lookup returns CDR1 WSHSY and CDR2 SAAADI. CDR3 coding DNA: TGCGCCAGCAGTGACCACGGACAGTTCAACTATGGCTACACCTTC. It encodes CASSDHGQFNYGYTF.

This clone appeared once. The chain recombines TRBV7-9 with TRBJ1-2, with 11 bases matching TRBD1. The ends lost 4 bases at V and 8 bases at J; junction bases unmatched: 15. There are 17 residues in the CDR3. CDR1 SEHNR and CDR2 FQNEAQ come from the germline V gene (reference sequence). The CDR3 nucleotides read TGTGCCAGCAGCTCAAAATGGACAGGGGGCAGGGGTGAAGGCTACACCTTC. Its protein product is CASSSKWTGGRGEGYTF.

The chain employs TRBV29-1 and TRBJ2-5; 7 bases are shared with TRBD2. The DNA end is a closer match to TRBJ2-7, so the J assignment may be wrong. The germline V gene has CDR1 SQVTM and CDR2 ANQGSEA. CDR3 length: 13 amino acids. The CDR3 spells CSVAGRVSYEQYF. In DNA, the CDR3 is TGCAGCGTTGCTGGGAGGGTCTCCTACGAGCAGTACTTC.

The chain has TRBV20-1 and TRBJ2-7; D might be TRBD2 (6 bases). The V gene lost 6 bases and the J gene lost 6 bases, with 12 bases spanning the gap. In germline, CDR1 is DFQATT, CDR2 SNEGSKA (reference sequence). This CDR3 has 11 amino acids. Written as DNA, the CDR3 is TGCAGTGCGGGGGAGGCTCCCGAGCAGTACTTC. Translating it yields CSAGEAPEQYF.

The V call is TRBV7-9, the J call TRBJ1-1; D is unclear. This CDR3 contains 12 residues. Trimming pared 6 bases from V and 1 base from J, leaving 6 bases between. Germline values: CDR1 SEHNR, CDR2 FQNEAQ (reference sequence). CDR3 nucleotide sequence: TGTGCCAGCAGGGGTAGGAACACTGAAGCTTTCTTT. Amino acid sequence: CASRGRNTEAFF.

V gene TRBV5-4 combines with J gene TRBJ2-5; 11 nucleotides align to TRBD2. The J call may be wrong; the DNA end is better matched by TRBJ2-7. The germline V gene encodes CDR1 SGHNT and CDR2 YYREEE (reference sequence). The CDR3 has 15 residues. In DNA, the CDR3 is TGTGCCAGCAGCCCGGGGACTAGCGGAACCTACGAGCAGTACTTC. It yields the protein CASSPGTSGTYEQYF.

This chain uses TRBV28 with TRBJ1-5; maybe TRBD1 (5 bases). The CDR3 totals 16 residues. Deletions cut 6 bases from V and 0 bases from J, with 15 bases between. Germline assignment: CDR1 MDHEN and CDR2 SYDVKM. DNA of the CDR3: TGTGCCAGCAGGAGCCCCAGGGTCCTTAGCAATCAGCCCCAGCATTTT. It translates to CASRSPRVLSNQPQHF.

The genes are TRBV7-2 and TRBJ2-7; possible D gene TRBD2, 6 bases. Between the trimmed V and J ends, which lost 5 bases and 3 bases, there was a span of 14 bases. Germline V gene sequence: CDR1 SGHTA, CDR2 FQGNSA. This CDR3 is 14 amino acids long. DNA for the CDR3: TGTGCCAGCAGCCCGGGACTGCGGTTCTACGAGCAGTACTTC. This codes for CASSPGLRFYEQYF.

The CDR3 bases are TGTGCCAGCGGTCCTCTTCTAGCGGGCCAGATGTACGAGCAGTACTTC. Encoded protein: CASGPLLAGQMYEQYF. This chain connects TRBV21-1 to TRBJ2-7; the table gives TRBD2 as D, unverified against the DNA. TRBV21-1 is marked as a pseudogene. This CDR3 is 16 amino acids long.

This CDR3 is CAISLRDREGEQYF. The DNA of the CDR3 is TGTGCCATCAGCCTCCGGGACAGGGAGGGCGAGCAGTACTTC. The chain uses TRBV10-3 and TRBJ2-7; 9 nucleotides line up with TRBD1. Germline lookup yields CDR1 ENHRY and CDR2 SYGVKD. J gave up 6 bases and V 6 bases, and 9 bases lay outside the gene matches. The CDR3 covers 14 residues.

V gene TRBV11-1 combines with J gene TRBJ2-1; 7 nucleotides match TRBD2. In germline, CDR1 is SGHAT, CDR2 FQDESV (reference sequence). This CDR3 contains 17 residues. The J segment lost 7 bases and the V segment lost 5 bases, leaving 17 bases of the junction unmatched. The CDR3 spells CASSPTPRREMVNEQFF. The CDR3 nucleotides read TGTGCCAGCAGCCCTACCCCCCGGCGGGAGATGGTTAATGAGCAGTTCTTC. Filled out from reference TRBV11-1 and TRBJ2-1, the complete variable domain reads EAEVAQSPRYKITEKSQAVAFWCDPISGHATLYWYRQILGQGPELLVQFQDESVVDDSQLPKDRFSAERLKGVDSTLKIQPAELGDSAMYLCASSPTPRREMVNEQFFGPGTRLTVL.